The text below deals with one TCR beta chain. Its antigen is currently unknown. Germline-derived CDR1 and CDR2 are SNHLY and FYNNEI. The CDR3 is made up of 15 amino acids. Trimming removed 5 bases from V and 1 base from J; junction bases left unmatched: 4. This record belongs to a study of cytomegalovirus exposure and HLA in healthy donors. About the study: The study placed 80% to 90% of its approximately 400 genotyped donors in the Caucasian-associated ancestry cluster.

Both 60 Vbeta primers and 13 Jbeta primers went into the PCR. Produced via immunoSEQ multiplex PCR; TCRdb's table is partial and in-frame only. This table has around 130,000 clones, under 90% appearing once. Study conclusions and caveats: Testing in vitro showed a few CMV-associated chains specific for CMV antigens.

V gene TRBV2 combines with J gene TRBJ2-2; 7 nucleotides align to TRBD1. This TCR was sampled from a middle-aged woman in good health and CMV-seronegative. The sample taken for sequencing was PBMCs. As DNA, the CDR3 is TGTGCCAGCAGTTCCCGGGACAGGAACACCGGGGAGCTGTTTTTT. This sequence encodes CASSSRDRNTGELFF.